The source of this T cell receptor (beta chain) is a study of cytomegalovirus exposure and HLA in healthy donors. Across the study: T cells numbering around 180 million yielded some 110 million unique TCR beta sequences in an earlier analysis.

The PCR was carried out with 60 Vbeta primers and 13 Jbeta primers. Sequencing was performed with immunoSEQ multiplex PCR; in TCRdb, only in-frame clones are kept and a portion is missing. The sample yields around 120,000 clones, about 79% seen once. This CDR3 has 11 residues. V was clipped by 3 bases and J by 7 bases, with 4 bases between them. In germline, CDR1 is SNHLY, CDR2 FYNNEI. This clonotype originated in a man aged 45-65 years in good health and CMV-seronegative. Material for sequencing was PBMCs. V gene TRBV2 combines with J gene TRBJ2-1; D unclear. CDR3 protein: CASSERNEQFF. CDR3 DNA: TGTGCCAGCAGTGAGCGGAATGAGCAGTTCTTC. Together with reference TRBV2 and TRBJ2-1, the CDR3 gives the full variable domain: EPEVTQTPSHQVTQMGQEVILRCVPISNHLYFYWYRQILGQKVEFLVSFYNNEISEKSEIFDDQFSVERPDGSNFTLKIRSTKLEDSAMYFCASSERNEQFFGPGTRLTVL.